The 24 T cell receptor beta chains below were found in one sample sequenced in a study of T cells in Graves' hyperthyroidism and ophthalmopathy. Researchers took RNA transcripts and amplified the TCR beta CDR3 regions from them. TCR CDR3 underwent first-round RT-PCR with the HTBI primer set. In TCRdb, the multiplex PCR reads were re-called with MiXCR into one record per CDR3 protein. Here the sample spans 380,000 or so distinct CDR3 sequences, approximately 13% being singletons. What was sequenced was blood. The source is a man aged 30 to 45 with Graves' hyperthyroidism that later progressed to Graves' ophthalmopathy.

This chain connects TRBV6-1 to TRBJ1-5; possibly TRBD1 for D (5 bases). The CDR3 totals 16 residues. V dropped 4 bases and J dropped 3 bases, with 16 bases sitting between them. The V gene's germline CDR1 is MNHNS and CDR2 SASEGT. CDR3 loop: CASSGLRGFDNQPQHF. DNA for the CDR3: TGTGCCAGCAGTGGACTTCGGGGGTTTGACAATCAGCCCCAGCATTTT.

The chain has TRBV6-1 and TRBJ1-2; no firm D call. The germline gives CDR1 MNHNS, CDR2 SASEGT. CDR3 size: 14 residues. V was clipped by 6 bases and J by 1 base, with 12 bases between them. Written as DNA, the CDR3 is TGTGCCAGCAGCCAGACCCATGGTAACTATGGCTACACCTTC. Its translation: CASSQTHGNYGYTF.

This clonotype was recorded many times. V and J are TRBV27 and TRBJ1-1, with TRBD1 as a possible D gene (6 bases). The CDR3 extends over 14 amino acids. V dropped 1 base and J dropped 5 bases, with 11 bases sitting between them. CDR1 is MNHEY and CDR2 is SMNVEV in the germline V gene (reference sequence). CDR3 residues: CASSLFQGRTEAFF. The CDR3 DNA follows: TGTGCCAGCAGTTTATTCCAGGGGCGAACTGAAGCTTTCTTT.

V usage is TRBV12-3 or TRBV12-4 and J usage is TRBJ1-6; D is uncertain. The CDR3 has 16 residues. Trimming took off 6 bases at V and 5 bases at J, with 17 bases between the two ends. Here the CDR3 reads CASSSDLHSHNSPLHF. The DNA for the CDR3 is TGTGCCAGCAGCTCCGACCTCCATTCCCATAATTCACCCCTCCACTTT.

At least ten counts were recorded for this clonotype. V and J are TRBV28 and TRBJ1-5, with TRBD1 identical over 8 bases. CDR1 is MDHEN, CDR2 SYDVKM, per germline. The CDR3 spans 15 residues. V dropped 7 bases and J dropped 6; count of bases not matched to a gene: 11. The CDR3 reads CASTPDRAVGQPQHF. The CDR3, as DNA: TGTGCCAGCACCCCGGACAGGGCGGTGGGTCAGCCCCAGCATTTT.

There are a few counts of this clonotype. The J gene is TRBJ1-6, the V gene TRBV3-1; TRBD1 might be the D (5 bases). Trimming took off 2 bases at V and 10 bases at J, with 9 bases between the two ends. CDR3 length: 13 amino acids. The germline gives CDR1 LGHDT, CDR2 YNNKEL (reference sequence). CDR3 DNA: TGTGCCAGCAGCCAAAGGGGCGGATCACCCCTCCACTTT. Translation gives CASSQRGGSPLHF.

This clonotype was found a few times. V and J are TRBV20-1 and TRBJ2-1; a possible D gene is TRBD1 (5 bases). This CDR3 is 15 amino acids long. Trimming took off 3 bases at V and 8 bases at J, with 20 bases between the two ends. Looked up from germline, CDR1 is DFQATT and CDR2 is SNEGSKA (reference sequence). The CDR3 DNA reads TGCAGTGCTAGTTCAGAGGACAAGGGTGGCGATGAGCAGTTCTTC. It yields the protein CSASSEDKGGDEQFF.

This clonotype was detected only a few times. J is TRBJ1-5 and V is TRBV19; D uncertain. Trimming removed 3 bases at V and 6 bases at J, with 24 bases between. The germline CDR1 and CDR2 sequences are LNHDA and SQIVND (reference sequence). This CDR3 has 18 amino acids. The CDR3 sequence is CASSISFGIPRSSQPQHF. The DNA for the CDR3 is TGTGCCAGTAGTATCTCGTTCGGGATCCCCCGATCCTCTCAGCCCCAGCATTTT.

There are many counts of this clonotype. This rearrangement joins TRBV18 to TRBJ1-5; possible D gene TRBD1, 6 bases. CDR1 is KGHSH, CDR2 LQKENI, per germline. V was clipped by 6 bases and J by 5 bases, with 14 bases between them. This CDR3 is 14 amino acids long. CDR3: CASSPQGPDQPQHF. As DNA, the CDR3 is TGTGCCAGCTCTCCGCAGGGGCCGGATCAGCCCCAGCATTTT.

DNA of the CDR3: TGTGCCAGCAGTTACTCGTTCTCAGGAGATGAGCAGTTCTTC. Its protein is CASSYSFSGDEQFF. The gene calls are TRBV6-5 and TRBJ2-1; D remains unclear. The CDR3 is made up of 14 amino acids. Germline V gene data show CDR1 as MNHEY and CDR2 as SVGAGI. Trimming removed 0 bases from V and 8 bases from J, with 11 bases in between.

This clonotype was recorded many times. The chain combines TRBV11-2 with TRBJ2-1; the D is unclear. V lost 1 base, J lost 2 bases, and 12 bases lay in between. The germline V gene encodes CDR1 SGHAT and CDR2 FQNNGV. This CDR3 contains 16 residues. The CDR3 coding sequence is TGTGCCAGCAGCTTAGCGGTTGAGAGACCCTACAATGAGCAGTTCTTC. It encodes CASSLAVERPYNEQFF.

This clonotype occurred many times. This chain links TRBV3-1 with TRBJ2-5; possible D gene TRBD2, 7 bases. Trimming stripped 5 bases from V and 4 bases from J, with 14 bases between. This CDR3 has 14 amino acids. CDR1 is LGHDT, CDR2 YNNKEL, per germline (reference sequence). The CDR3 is CASSGGAFGETQYF. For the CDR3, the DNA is TGTGCCAGCAGCGGGGGGGCCTTTGGAGAGACCCAGTACTTC.

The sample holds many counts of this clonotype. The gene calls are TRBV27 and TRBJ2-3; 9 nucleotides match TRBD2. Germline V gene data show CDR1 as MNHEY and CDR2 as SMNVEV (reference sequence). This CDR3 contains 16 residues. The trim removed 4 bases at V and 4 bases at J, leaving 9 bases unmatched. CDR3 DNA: TGTGCCAGCAGTTGGGTTGGGCGGGGGGGTCCAGATACGCAGTATTTT. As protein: CASSWVGRGGPDTQYF.

The CDR3 region is CASSYSLEAFF. CDR3 sequence (DNA): TGTGCCAGCAGTTACTCCCTTGAAGCTTTCTTT. The J gene is TRBJ1-1, the V gene TRBV6-5; no firm D call. V shed 0 bases and J shed 7 bases, with 3 bases lying between them. Germline V gene data show CDR1 as MNHEY and CDR2 as SVGAGI. This CDR3 is built from 11 residues.

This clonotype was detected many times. CDR3 nucleotide sequence: TGTGCCAGCACACCCGGGACAGGGTATGGCTACACCTTC. It specifies CASTPGTGYGYTF. The chain is built from TRBV2 and TRBJ1-2; TRBD1 aligns across 9 bases. The length of the CDR3 is 13 residues. V shed 7 bases and J 5 bases; nucleotides not matched to a gene: 5. CDR1 and CDR2 (germline): SNHLY, FYNNEI.

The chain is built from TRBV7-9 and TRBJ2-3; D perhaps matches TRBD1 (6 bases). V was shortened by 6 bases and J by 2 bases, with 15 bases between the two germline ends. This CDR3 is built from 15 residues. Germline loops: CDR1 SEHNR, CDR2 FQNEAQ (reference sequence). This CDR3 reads CASSLTGAVTDTQYF. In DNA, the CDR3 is TGTGCCAGCAGTCTGACAGGAGCCGTCACAGATACGCAGTATTTT.

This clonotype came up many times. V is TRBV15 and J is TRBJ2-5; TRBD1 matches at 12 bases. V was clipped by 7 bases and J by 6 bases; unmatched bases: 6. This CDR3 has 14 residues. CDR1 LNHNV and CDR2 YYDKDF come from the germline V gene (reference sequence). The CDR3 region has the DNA TGTGCCACCAACGGGGGACAGGGGGCGAAGACCCAGTACTTC. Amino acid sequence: CATNGGQGAKTQYF.

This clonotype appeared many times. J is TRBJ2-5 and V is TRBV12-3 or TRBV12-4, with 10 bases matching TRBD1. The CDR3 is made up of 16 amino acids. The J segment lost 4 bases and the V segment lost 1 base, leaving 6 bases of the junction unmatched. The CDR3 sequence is CASSLEPGTGVETQYF. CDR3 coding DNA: TGTGCCAGCAGTTTAGAACCTGGGACAGGGGTAGAGACCCAGTACTTC.

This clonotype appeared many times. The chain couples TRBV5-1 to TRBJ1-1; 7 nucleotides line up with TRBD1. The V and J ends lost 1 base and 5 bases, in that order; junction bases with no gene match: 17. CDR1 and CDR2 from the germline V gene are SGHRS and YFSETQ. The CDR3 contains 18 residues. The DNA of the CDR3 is TGCGCCAGCAGCTTGTTAGTTTCGGGACAGAAGAGGAGGACTGAAGCTTTCTTT. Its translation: CASSLLVSGQKRRTEAFF.

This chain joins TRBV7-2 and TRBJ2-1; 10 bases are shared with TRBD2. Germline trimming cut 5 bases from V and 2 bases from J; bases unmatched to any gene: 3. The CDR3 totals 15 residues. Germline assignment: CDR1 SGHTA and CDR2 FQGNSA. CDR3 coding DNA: TGTGCCAGCAGCCGAGCGGGGGGGGCCTACAATGAGCAGTTCTTC. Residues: CASSRAGGAYNEQFF. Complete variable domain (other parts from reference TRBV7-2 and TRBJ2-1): GAGVSQSPSNKVTEKGKDVELRCDPISGHTALYWYRQSLGQGLEFLIYFQGNSAPDKSGLPSDRFSAERTGGSVSTLTIQRTQQEDSAVYLCASSRAGGAYNEQFFGPGTRLTVL.

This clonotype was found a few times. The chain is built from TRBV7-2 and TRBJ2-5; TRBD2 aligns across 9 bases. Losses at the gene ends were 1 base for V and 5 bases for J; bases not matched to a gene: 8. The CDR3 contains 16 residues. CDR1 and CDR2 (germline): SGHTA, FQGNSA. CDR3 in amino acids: CASSLGGGGARETQYF. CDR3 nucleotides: TGTGCCAGCAGCTTAGGCGGCGGGGGGGCGAGGGAGACCCAGTACTTC. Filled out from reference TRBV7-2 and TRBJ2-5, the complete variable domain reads GAGVSQSPSNKVTEKGKDVELRCDPISGHTALYWYRQSLGQGLEFLIYFQGNSAPDKSGLPSDRFSAERTGGSVSTLTIQRTQQEDSAVYLCASSLGGGGARETQYFGPGTRLLVL.

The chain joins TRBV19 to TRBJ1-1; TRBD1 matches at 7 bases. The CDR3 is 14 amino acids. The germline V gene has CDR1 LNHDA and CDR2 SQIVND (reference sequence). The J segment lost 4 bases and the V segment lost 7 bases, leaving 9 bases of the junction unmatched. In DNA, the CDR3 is TGTGCCAGTATCCACGACAGGGTCGGCACTGAAGCTTTCTTT. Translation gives CASIHDRVGTEAFF. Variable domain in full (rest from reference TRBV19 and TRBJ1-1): DGGITQSPKYLFRKEGQNVTLSCEQNLNHDAMYWYRQDPGQGLRLIYYSQIVNDFQKGDIAEGYSVSREKKESFPLTVTSAQKNPTAFYLCASIHDRVGTEAFFGQGTRLTVV.

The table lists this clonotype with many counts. CDR3 sequence (DNA): TGTGCCAGCACGCGGAGCTTGAACACTGAAGCTTTCTTT. It encodes CASTRSLNTEAFF. This rearrangement joins TRBV28 to TRBJ1-1; D remains unclear. The CDR3 covers 13 residues. Deletions cut 7 bases from V and 0 bases from J, with 9 bases between. Germline-derived CDR1 and CDR2 are MDHEN and SYDVKM.

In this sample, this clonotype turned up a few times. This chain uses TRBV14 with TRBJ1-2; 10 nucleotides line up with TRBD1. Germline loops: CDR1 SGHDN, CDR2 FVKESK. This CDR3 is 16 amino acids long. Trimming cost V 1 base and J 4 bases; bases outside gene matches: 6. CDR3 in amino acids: CASSQGGQGTIYGYTF. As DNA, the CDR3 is TGTGCCAGCAGCCAAGGGGGACAGGGGACAATCTATGGCTACACCTTC.